A selection of T cell receptor beta chains follows, all from one sample in a study of blood T cell repertoires in COVID-19. Sequencing was performed with immunoSEQ multiplex PCR; in TCRdb, only in-frame clones are kept and a portion is missing. The data contain around 300,000 clones, around 90% of them singletons. The sample comprised PBMCs or T cells enriched from blood (not recorded which). Receptors originate from a woman aged 18-29 years with acute COVID-19. CDR3s include the opening cysteine and the closing phenylalanine or tryptophan. Fields, in order: clone size, D gene, J gene, V gene, CDR3 DNA, CDR3 protein. D genes are given only for firm matches. Clone size is not always given. Where it is, it says once, few, many or a class for expanded clones.

>NA|TRBD2|TRBJ2-2|TRBV5-1
TGCGCCAGCAGCTCGGCGCTAGCGGGAGCGGGCGGGGAGCTGTTTTTT
CASSSALAGAGGELFF
>NA|TRBD2|TRBJ2-1|TRBV5-1
TGCGCCAGCAGCTTGCCCCGCTGGAAACTAGCGGGAGGCAATGAGCAGTTCTTC
CASSLPRWKLAGGNEQFF
>NA|TRBD1|TRBJ2-7|TRBV18
TGTGCCAGCTCACCTCCGAGACAGGGCGGCGAGCAGTACTTC
CASSPPRQGGEQYF
>NA|TRBD1|TRBJ2-1|TRBV6-1
TGTGCCAGCAGCGAAATCGGGGACAGGGCTGGCAGAATTGAGCAGTTCTTC
CASSEIGDRAGRIEQFF
>once|TRBD1|TRBJ1-1|TRBV19
TGTGCCAGTAGTAAACTGACAGGGTTGAACACTGAAGCTTTCTTT
CASSKLTGLNTEAFF
>NA|NA|TRBJ2-1|TRBV14
TGTGCCAGCAGCCAAGGGAGCGGTGAGCAGTTCTTC
CASSQGSGEQFF
>NA|TRBD2|TRBJ2-1|TRBV27
TGTGCCAGCAGTAGCGGGAGCTCCTACAATGAGCAGTTCTTC
CASSSGSSYNEQFF
>few|NA|TRBJ1-2|TRBV29-1
TGCAGCGTTGACCTTTTGGGAGGTGCCTATGGCTACACCTTC
CSVDLLGGAYGYTF
>once|TRBD2|TRBJ2-1|TRBV9
TGTGCCAGCAGCCCAGCGGGAATGGTGAATGAGCAGTTCTTC
CASSPAGMVNEQFF
>NA|NA|TRBJ1-4|TRBV28
TGTGCCAGCAGTTTCTACTCCAATGAAAAACTGTTTTTT
CASSFYSNEKLFF
>NA|NA|TRBJ2-1|TRBV10-3
TGTGCCATCAGTGGGAAGGGGTACAATGAGCAGTTCTTC
CAISGKGYNEQFF
>NA|TRBD2|TRBJ2-7|TRBV2
TGTGCCAGCAGCGGGGGAGGGGTGACCCACGAGCAGTACTTC
CASSGGGVTHEQYF
>few|NA|TRBJ2-7|TRBV11-1
TGTGCCAGCAGCTTAGACGAGAGTCCCCACGAGCAGTACTTC
CASSLDESPHEQYF
>NA|NA|TRBJ2-5|TRBV5-6
TGTGCCAGCAGCCCCCCGGGGGACCACCAAGAGACCCAGTACTTC
CASSPPGDHQETQYF
>few|NA|TRBJ1-2|TRBV27
TGTGCCAGCAGTCCCCGGGAGGACCCTAACTATGGCTACACCTTC
CASSPREDPNYGYTF
>NA|NA|TRBJ2-1|TRBV5-1
TGCGCCAGCAGCTTGGAAGAGGGAGGATCCTACAATGAGCAGTTCTTC
CASSLEEGGSYNEQFF
>NA|NA|TRBJ1-1|TRBV7-9
TGTGCCAGCAGCTTCGTTAGGGAGACTGAAGCTTTCTTT
CASSFVRETEAFF
>NA|NA|TRBJ1-2|TRBV5-1
TGCGCCAGCAGCTCCCCCGGGGTAGTTAACTATGGCTACACCTTC
CASSSPGVVNYGYTF
>NA|NA|TRBJ1-2|TRBV28
TGTGCCAGCAGTTTGCTGACAGGTGGCTATGGCTACACCTTC
CASSLLTGGYGYTF
>NA|TRBD1|TRBJ1-2|TRBV11-3
TGTGCCAGCAGCTTAGCCCAACAGGGGGTAGACTATGGCTACACCTTC
CASSLAQQGVDYGYTF
>NA|TRBD1|TRBJ2-1|TRBV4-2
TGTGCCAGCAGCCAAGATCGGGACAGGGGGTACAATGAGCAGTTCTTC
CASSQDRDRGYNEQFF
>NA|TRBD2|TRBJ2-1|TRBV6-5
TGTGCCATCTCCGTTAGCGGGAGTTTAAATGAGCAGTTCTTC
CAISVSGSLNEQFF
>NA|TRBD1|TRBJ1-4|TRBV5-1
TGCGCCAGCAGCTCGACAGGGTCCCTCGCAACTAATGAAAAACTGTTTTTT
CASSSTGSLATNEKLFF
>NA|NA|TRBJ1-1|TRBV5-1
TGCGCCAGCAGCTTTGGTAGAGGAGCTTTCTTT
CASSFGRGAFF
>NA|NA|TRBJ2-1|TRBV7-9
TGTGCCAGCAGCTTAGCCGGAGGGATAAGCGGCAATGAGCAGTTCTTC
CASSLAGGISGNEQFF
>once|NA|TRBJ1-2|TRBV5-1
TGCGCCAGCAGCGACAGACTCCCTGGTGGCTACACCTTC
CASSDRLPGGYTF
>NA|NA|TRBJ2-7|TRBV4-1
TGCGCCAGCAGCCAACCCACAGGGCTTCCCGGCGAGCAGTACTTC
CASSQPTGLPGEQYF
>NA|TRBD1|TRBJ1-2|TRBV5-1
TGCGCCAGCAGCTTAACAGGGGAGAGTGGCTACACCTTC
CASSLTGESGYTF
>NA|NA|TRBJ2-4|TRBV5-1
TGCGCCAGCAGCACTACCGGCGGCCTAGCCAAAAACATTCAGTACTTC
CASSTTGGLAKNIQYF
>NA|NA|TRBJ1-5|TRBV6-1
TGTGCCAGCAGTGAAGCCGCGGGGGCAGGACAGCCCCAGCATTTT
CASSEAAGAGQPQHF
>NA|NA|TRBJ1-1|TRBV19
TGTGCCAGTAGTGGGGCCCCCAGGGCTGAAGCTTTCTTT
CASSGAPRAEAFF
>NA|NA|TRBJ2-1|TRBV27
TGTGCCAGCAGTTTATTGGAGCTTCCGTTGGGTGAGCAGTTCTTC
CASSLLELPLGEQFF
>NA|TRBD1|TRBJ2-1|TRBV15
TGTGCCACCAGCAGAGGGCGGACAGGGGATAATGAGCAGTTCTTC
CATSRGRTGDNEQFF
>NA|NA|TRBJ1-2|TRBV18
TGTGCCAGCCCAACCGGGGATAGGGGCTACACCTTC
CASPTGDRGYTF
>once|NA|TRBJ2-1|TRBV19
TGTGCCAGTAGTATCGCCGGGTGGAGCTCCTACAATGAGCAGTTCTTC
CASSIAGWSSYNEQFF
>NA|NA|TRBJ2-1|TRBV18
TGTGCCAGCTCGGGCACAGGGAACTACGGGAATGAGCAGTTCTTC
CASSGTGNYGNEQFF
>few|TRBD2|TRBJ2-7|TRBV29-1
TGCAGCGTCTCCCCGGGACTAGCGGGAAATCACGAGCAGTACTTC
CSVSPGLAGNHEQYF
>few|NA|TRBJ1-1|TRBV28
TGTGCCAGCAGTTTCTGGACCGACGGGGGCACTGAAGCTTTCTTT
CASSFWTDGGTEAFF
>NA|NA|TRBJ2-7|TRBV2
TGTGCCAGCGATTCCTCAGGGGCCACCTACGAGCAGTACTTC
CASDSSGATYEQYF
>NA|TRBD1|TRBJ1-5|TRBV7-2
TGTGCCAGCAGCTTAGGCGGGACAGTTGATCAGCCCCAGCATTTT
CASSLGGTVDQPQHF
>NA|TRBD1|TRBJ1-5|TRBV19
TGTGCCAGTAGATGGACAGGGTCCCAGCCCCAGCATTTT
CASRWTGSQPQHF
>NA|NA|TRBJ2-1|TRBV3-1/TRBV3-2
TGTGCCAGCAGCCAAGAGCTGAGCGGGAATGAGCAGTTCTTC
CASSQELSGNEQFF
>NA|TRBD1|TRBJ1-5|TRBV28
TGTGCCAGCAGTTTAGACAGGGGGCTTCAGCCCCAGCATTTT
CASSLDRGLQPQHF
>NA|TRBD1|TRBJ1-5|TRBV6-6
TGTGCCAGCACCCCACAGGGGGGCAATCAGCCCCAGCATTTT
CASTPQGGNQPQHF
>NA|TRBD1|TRBJ2-3|TRBV5-4
TGTGCCAGCAGCTGGTCAGGGACAGAGACAGATACGCAGTATTTT
CASSWSGTETDTQYF
>NA|NA|TRBJ1-5|TRBV27
TGTGCCAGCAGTTTATCTTCGGGGAGCAATCAGCCCCAGCATTTT
CASSLSSGSNQPQHF
>NA|TRBD1|TRBJ1-1|TRBV3-1/TRBV3-2
TGTGCCAGCAGCCGAACTTCGGGACAGGGGGCTTCATTCACTGAAGCTTTCTTT
CASSRTSGQGASFTEAFF